Reported below is one T cell receptor beta chain. Its antigen is still unknown. Expressed TCRB transcripts were sequenced because the isolated RNA had all been reverse transcribed beforehand. TCRdb keeps only in-frame clones here, not all; method: immunoSEQ multiplex PCR. Counted here are 600,000 to 750,000 clones, roughly 12% occurring once; the ten biggest clones make up 0.095% to 0.15%. From germline, CDR1 is SGHTA and CDR2 FQGNSA. Trimming removed 3 bases from V and 3 bases from J, with 12 bases in between. The CDR3 extends over 15 amino acids. The sample is drawn from a study of beta chain features in type 1 diabetes. Whole-study results and caveats: Researchers caution that PCR might favor shorter templates, equally among patients and controls. More deletions and fewer insertions at VDJ junctions were found in patients with type 1 diabetes. Shorter TCRB CDR3s, moderately but significantly so, marked every one of the four CD4+ subsets in Type 1 diabetes patients. It was among patients, rather than healthy donors, that naive, central memory and Treg TCRB repertoires appeared more similar.

Blood was collected once per donor into heparin, averaging approximately 0.12 L. Source material: naive CD4+ T cells from blood. The receptor was derived from a man aged 25 to 40 with type 1 diabetes. The chain employs TRBV7-2 and TRBJ2-1, with a weak D call TRBD1 (6 bases). CDR3 sequence: CASSLEYRDYNEQFF. The DNA of the CDR3 is TGTGCCAGCAGCTTGGAATACAGGGACTACAATGAGCAGTTCTTC.